This T cell receptor (beta chain) came from a study of cytomegalovirus exposure and HLA in healthy donors. Amplification used 60 Vbeta primers and 13 Jbeta primers. Original handling: Roughly 11 million of the roughly 80 million unique TCR beta chains counted in a later analysis were shared. The method was immunoSEQ multiplex PCR; TCRdb's version includes in-frame clones alone and lacks a portion of them. V, J and clone size were drawn from that table, and D and trimming were deduced from the DNA. The repertoire holds approximately 74,000 clones, with over 70% as singletons. Turning to this clone: Its antigen is still unknown.

V was cut by 2 bases and J by 6 bases, with 7 bases left in between. Germline V gives CDR1 GTSNPN, CDR2 SVGIG (reference sequence). The CDR3 loop spans 11 amino acids. Notes on the study in general: Certain sequence variants were highly shared and formed a cluster, and this cluster was likely a sequencing artifact. Versus the roughly 640-donor mean, an Asian-associated ancestry cluster reportedly showed fewer N-insertions in a later analysis.

The sequence derives from a woman aged 40 to 50 in good health and CMV-seronegative. V and J are TRBV30 and TRBJ1-1; perhaps TRBD1 as D (5 bases). The specimen was PBMCs. Written as DNA, the CDR3 is TGTGCCTGGAGTTGGGGGGCTGAAGCTTTCTTT. Translating gives CAWSWGAEAFF. The full variable domain, its missing parts supplied by reference TRBV30 and TRBJ1-1, is SQTIHQWPATLVQPVGSPLSLECTVEGTSNPNLYWYRQAAGRGLQLLFYSVGIGQISSEVPQNLSASRPQDRQFILSSKKLLLSDSGFYLCAWSWGAEAFFGQGTRLTVV.